This passage covers 16 T cell receptor beta chains from one sample sequenced in a study of T cells in Graves' hyperthyroidism and ophthalmopathy. RNA transcripts served as the template for amplifying TCR beta CDR3 regions. Researchers ran a first-round RT-PCR on the TCR CDR3 using the HTBI primer set. MiXCR was run by TCRdb on the multiplex PCR reads, yielding one entry per CDR3 protein. The sample yields 650,000 to 700,000 distinct CDR3 sequences, roughly 17% seen once. Sequenced material: blood. The receptors were gathered from a man in his fifties with Graves' hyperthyroidism.

In this sample, this clonotype turned up many times. This sequence joins TRBV12-3 or TRBV12-4 and TRBJ2-2; D might be TRBD2 (6 bases). Between the trimmed V and J ends, which lost 5 bases and 5 bases, there was a span of 21 bases. The CDR3 runs 17 residues. The CDR3 region has the DNA TGTGCCAGCAGTCCTCGCGGTAGCGGAGGAGGAACCGGGGAGCTGTTTTTT. This codes for CASSPRGSGGGTGELFF.

V and J are TRBV6-2 or TRBV6-3 and TRBJ2-7, with TRBD2 matching over 10 bases. This CDR3 comprises 14 residues. Germline V gives CDR1 MNHEY, CDR2 SVGEGT. The J segment lost 4 bases and the V segment lost 6 bases, leaving 6 bases of the junction unmatched. The CDR3 DNA reads as TGTGCCAGCAGAAAAGCGGGAGGGCCGTACGAGCAGTACTTC. Amino acids: CASRKAGGPYEQYF.

The table lists this clonotype with many counts. CDR3 coding DNA: TGTGCCAGCACCCAGACGGGAGACACAGATACGCAGTATTTT. It translates to CASTQTGDTDTQYF. J is TRBJ2-3 and V is TRBV7-9; D is perhaps TRBD2 (6 bases). The CDR3 runs 14 residues. V was shortened by 7 bases and J by 2 bases, with 13 bases between the two germline ends. CDR1 is SEHNR, CDR2 FQNEAQ, per germline (reference sequence).

The gene calls are TRBV6-1 and TRBJ2-5, with D possibly matching TRBD1 (5 bases). The CDR3 contains 18 residues. Germline V lookup: CDR1 MNHNS, CDR2 SASEGT. Deletions cut 4 bases from V and 2 bases from J, with 23 bases between. This CDR3 reads CASSAPPGWEGAQETQYF. The DNA for the CDR3 is TGTGCCAGCAGTGCACCACCTGGATGGGAAGGGGCACAAGAGACCCAGTACTTC.

The chain is built from TRBV6-2 or TRBV6-3 and TRBJ2-1; D may correspond to TRBD1 or TRBD2 (6 bases each). From germline, CDR1 is MNHEY and CDR2 SVGEGT. The CDR3 is 15 amino acids. V was pared by 8 bases and J by 4 bases, with 18 bases between. The CDR3 here is CASGYTGARYNEQFF. The CDR3 nucleotides read TGTGCCAGCGGGTATACGGGGGCAAGGTACAATGAGCAGTTCTTC.

This clonotype appeared many times. The V gene is TRBV27, the J gene TRBJ1-1; D may be TRBD1 (5 bases). V lost 4 bases, J lost 10 bases, and 16 bases lay in between. Germline V CDR1 and CDR2: MNHEY, SMNVEV (reference sequence). This CDR3 comprises 13 residues. As DNA, the CDR3 is TGTGCCAGCAGTTCCAGGGACGGTCTCGTAGCTTTCTTT. It specifies CASSSRDGLVAFF.

This clonotype was counted between two and nine times. Relative to the germline gene, one junction end is altered; a read error may explain this. The V gene is TRBV20-1, the J gene TRBJ2-3; 8 nucleotides line up with TRBD1. CDR3 size: 17 residues. In germline, CDR1 is DFQATT, CDR2 SNEGSKA (reference sequence). CDR3 bases: TGCAGTGCTAGAGCACCCGGTACAGGGGGGAGCACAGATACGCAATATTTT. Amino acid sequence: CSARAPGTGGSTDTQYF.

This clonotype was detected many times. The V and J genes are TRBV25-1 and TRBJ2-1, with 7 bases lining up with TRBD1. In germline, CDR1 is MGHDK, CDR2 SYGVNS. The trim removed 3 bases at V and 3 bases at J, leaving 5 bases unmatched. This CDR3 is built from 15 residues. The CDR3: CASSDDRVHYNEQFF. The DNA of the CDR3 is TGTGCCAGCAGTGATGACAGGGTGCACTACAATGAGCAGTTCTTC.

The chain is built from TRBV28 and TRBJ2-2; D uncertain. The CDR3 spans 14 residues. CDR1 MDHEN and CDR2 SYDVKM come from the germline V gene. The ends were cut back, 3 bases at V and 9 bases at J, with 14 bases in the middle. CDR3 protein: CASSFIEFPWELFF. The CDR3 DNA reads as TGTGCCAGCAGTTTCATAGAATTTCCCTGGGAGCTGTTTTTT.

This clonotype was counted many times. V usage is TRBV28 and J usage is TRBJ1-1; a weak D match, TRBD1 (6 bases). V was pared by 5 bases and J by 5 bases, with 15 bases between. The CDR3 covers 14 residues. The germline CDR1 and CDR2 sequences are MDHEN and SYDVKM. The CDR3 nucleotides are TGTGCCAGCAGTAAGGAGGGAAGGGGGACTGAAGCTTTCTTT. It translates to CASSKEGRGTEAFF.

This clonotype has only a few counts. The J gene is TRBJ1-4, the V gene TRBV28, with a possible D match to TRBD1 (6 bases). Per germline, CDR1 MDHEN and CDR2 SYDVKM. The ends were cut back, 1 base at V and 0 bases at J, with 9 bases in the middle. The CDR3 covers 16 residues. As DNA, the CDR3 is TGTGCCAGCAGTTTATTTAGGACAGCAACTAATGAAAAACTGTTTTTT. Translating gives CASSLFRTATNEKLFF.

Ten or more counts support this clonotype. The rearrangement uses TRBV2 and TRBJ2-3, with 7 bases identical to TRBD2. The CDR3 spans 16 residues. CDR1 SNHLY and CDR2 FYNNEI come from the germline V gene. V lost 5 bases to trimming and J lost 3 bases; unmatched junction nucleotides: 11. This CDR3 reads CASSRQIAAGTDTQYF. The CDR3 region has the DNA TGTGCCAGCAGTCGGCAGATTGCAGCGGGAACAGATACGCAGTATTTT.

The chain joins TRBV27 to TRBJ2-7; D gene ambiguous. Germline V gene sequence: CDR1 MNHEY, CDR2 SMNVEV (reference sequence). V shed 8 bases and J shed 3 bases, with 8 bases lying between them. This CDR3 region has 11 residues. CDR3 nucleotide sequence: TGTGCCAGCGGCGCGTTCTACGAGCAGTACTTC. It encodes CASGAFYEQYF.

This chain uses TRBV4-1 with TRBJ2-5; the match to TRBD1 covers 10 bases. The V gene's germline CDR1 is MGHRA and CDR2 YSYEKL. The CDR3 is 11 amino acids. CDR3 sequence (DNA): TGCCCGGGACAGGGGTGGGAGACCCAGTACTTC. As protein: CPGQGWETQYF.

This clonotype was counted a few times. The genes are TRBV7-2 and TRBJ2-1; D remains unclear. This CDR3 region has 12 residues. Trimming shortened V by 2 bases and J by 15 bases, and 14 bases separated the two germline ends. Germline assignment: CDR1 SGHTA and CDR2 FQGNSA. For the CDR3, the DNA is TGTGCCAGCAGCTTAATGTCACCGCGGCCGTTCTTC. This translates into CASSLMSPRPFF.

This clonotype has a handful of counts. The gene calls are TRBV5-1 and TRBJ2-1; 10 bases line up with TRBD1. Germline lookup yields CDR1 SGHRS and CDR2 YFSETQ. V shed 1 base and J 8 bases; nucleotides not matched to a gene: 21. This CDR3 spans 20 amino acids. As DNA, the CDR3 is TGCGCCAGCAGCTTGCCCGGGACAGGGGTGAACAGCGGGAGTCCCCATGAGCAGTTCTTC. Its translation is CASSLPGTGVNSGSPHEQFF.